This T cell receptor beta chain emerged from a study of T cells in Graves' hyperthyroidism and ophthalmopathy. Overall study: Peripheral blood was acquired at first diagnosis, ahead of any therapy whatsoever.

Uncontrolled infection, other autoimmune disease, pregnancy and lactation each barred patients from inclusion. Fresh peripheral blood, roughly 10 ml of it, supplied the PBMCs. A note on this clonotype: No antigen is known for it.

Germline CDR1 and CDR2: MNHNS and SASEGT. CDR3 size: 12 residues. V lost 3 bases and J 7 bases, leaving 9 bases between the germline ends. Using RNA transcripts as the source, TCR beta CDR3 regions were amplified. HTBI primers were the set used in a first-round RT-PCR of the TCR CDR3. TCRdb redid the calling of the multiplex PCR reads with MiXCR, one entry per CDR3 protein. Among 400,000 to 600,000 distinct CDR3 sequences listed, 20% were seen once. Study-wide points: Blood samples included most of the expanded thyroid clonotypes exceeding 0.001.

The V and J genes are TRBV6-1 and TRBJ1-1; D is uncertain. The specimen was blood. The TCR was taken from a man aged 18 to 30 with Graves' hyperthyroidism. The CDR3 DNA reads TGTGCCAGCAGTGAGGTATTCCGTGAAGCTTTCTTT. This encodes CASSEVFREAFF.